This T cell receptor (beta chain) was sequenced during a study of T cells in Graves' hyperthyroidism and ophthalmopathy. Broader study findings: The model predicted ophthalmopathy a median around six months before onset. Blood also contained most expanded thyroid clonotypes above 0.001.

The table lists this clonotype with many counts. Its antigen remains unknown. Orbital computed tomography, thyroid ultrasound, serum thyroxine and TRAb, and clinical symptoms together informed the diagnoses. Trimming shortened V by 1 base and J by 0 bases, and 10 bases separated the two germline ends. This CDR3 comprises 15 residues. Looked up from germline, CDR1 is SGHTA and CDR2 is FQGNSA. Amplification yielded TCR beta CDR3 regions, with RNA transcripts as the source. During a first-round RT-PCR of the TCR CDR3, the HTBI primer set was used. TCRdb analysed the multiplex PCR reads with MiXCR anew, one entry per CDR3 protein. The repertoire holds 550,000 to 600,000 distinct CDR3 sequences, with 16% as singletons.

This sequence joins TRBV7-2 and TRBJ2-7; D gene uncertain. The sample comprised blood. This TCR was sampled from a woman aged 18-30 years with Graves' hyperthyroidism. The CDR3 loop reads CASSLVAQSSYEQYF. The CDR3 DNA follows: TGTGCCAGCAGCTTAGTGGCGCAGAGCTCCTACGAGCAGTACTTC.